A selection of T cell receptor beta chains follows, all from one sample in a study of CD8+CD57+ T cells in acquired aplastic anemia. TCRdb fed the reads into MiXCR, producing one record per CDR3 protein. The sample yields about 160,000 distinct CDR3 sequences, roughly 45% seen once. Sample: sorted CD4+, CD8+, or CD8+CD57+ T cells (not recorded which) from PBMCs. The origin of the receptors is a human donor in good health. Both conserved end residues are part of each CDR3. The D gene is left open where the match is weak. Not all rows give a size; the values are once, few, many and, for expanded clones, a class.

J,V,size,D,DNA,CDR3
TRBJ1-1,TRBV10-2,many,.,TGCGCCAGCAGTGAAGAGGTTCGGACTGAAGCTTTCTTT,CASSEEVRTEAFF
TRBJ2-2,TRBV15,.,TRBD1,TGTGCCACCAGCAGATCCGGACAGGGGCCCAACACCGGGGAGCTGTTTTTT,CATSRSGQGPNTGELFF
TRBJ2-7,TRBV5-1,.,TRBD1,TGCGCCAGCAGCCCCCAACCGGGACAGGGGACCTACGAGCAGTACTTC,CASSPQPGQGTYEQYF
TRBJ2-5,TRBV15,.,TRBD2,TGTGCCACCAGCAGCCCGGGGCTAGCGGGGAAGGCGGAGACCCAGTACTTC,CATSSPGLAGKAETQYF
TRBJ2-2,TRBV4-3,many,.,TGCGCCAGCAGCGCAGGGTATGCCGGGGAGCTGTTTTTT,CASSAGYAGELFF
TRBJ1-5,TRBV6-5,many,TRBD1,TGTGCCAGCAGTTACAGGACAGGGTATAGCAATCAGCCCCAGCATTTT,CASSYRTGYSNQPQHF
TRBJ2-7,TRBV2,once,TRBD2,TGTGCCGCGGCTAGCGGGGGCTACGAGCAGTACTTC,CAAASGGYEQYF
TRBJ2-3,TRBV18,.,.,TGTGCCAGCTCGCCAGAGGGGCCTGCGCAGTATTTT,CASSPEGPAQYF
TRBJ2-3,TRBV20-1,many,.,TGCAGTGCTAGGATTGCAGACTCTAGCACAGATACGCAGTATTTT,CSARIADSSTDTQYF
TRBJ1-6,TRBV9,.,.,TGTGCCAGCAGCGTAGCGCCGGACAGAGGTTCACCCCTCCACTTT,CASSVAPDRGSPLHF
TRBJ2-1,TRBV20-1,many,.,TGCAGTGCTAATACACAGACTACTGAGCAGTTCTTC,CSANTQTTEQFF
TRBJ2-1,TRBV5-4,.,.,TGTGCCAGCAGCTTGGGGACTACCCTCACCTACAATGAGCAGTTCTTC,CASSLGTTLTYNEQFF
TRBJ2-3,TRBV10-3,.,TRBD2,TGTGCCACCTCATTAGGCGGGAGGAGCTCAGATACGCAGTATTTT,CATSLGGRSSDTQYF
TRBJ2-2,TRBV6-5,few,.,TGTGCCAGCAGTTACTCGTACAGGGTTGCCACCGGGGAGCTGTTTTTT,CASSYSYRVATGELFF
TRBJ1-3,TRBV25-1,.,.,TGTGCCAGCAGAATAAGCTCTGGAAACACCATATATTTT,CASRISSGNTIYF
TRBJ2-7,TRBV10-3,.,.,TGTGCCATCAGTGGGGAAGGGGCGCTTTCCTACGAGCAGTACTTC,CAISGEGALSYEQYF
TRBJ2-5,TRBV24-1,.,.,TGTGCCACCAGTGATTTAAGAGGGGCAGGAGAGACCCAGTACTTC,CATSDLRGAGETQYF
TRBJ2-5,TRBV19,.,.,TGTGCCAGTAGAAGGAGACCCACTGGGCAAGAGACCCAGTACTTC,CASRRRPTGQETQYF
TRBJ2-1,TRBV19,many,TRBD2,TGTGCCAGTATGGTCCCTAGCGGGTCGAGCTCCTACAATGAGCAGTTCTTC,CASMVPSGSSSYNEQFF
TRBJ2-7,TRBV10-3,few,TRBD1,TGTGCCATCAGTGAGGCCCTAGGACAGGGGGACAACTACGAGCAGTACTTC,CAISEALGQGDNYEQYF
TRBJ2-7,TRBV20-1,.,TRBD2,TGCAGTGCTAGAGTCCTAGCGGGAGGGAACGAGCAGTACTTC,CSARVLAGGNEQYF
TRBJ2-3,TRBV12-3/TRBV12-4,many,TRBD2,TGTGCCAGCAGTCCCGGGAGGCGGACAGATACGCAGTATTTT,CASSPGRRTDTQYF
TRBJ1-2,TRBV2,.,TRBD1,TGTGCCAGTGCGACAGGGGGCAACTATGGCTACACCTTC,CASATGGNYGYTF
TRBJ2-3,TRBV30,few,TRBD2,TGTGCCTGGAGTGTACTTTTGGGACTAGCTCAGGATACGCAGTATTTT,CAWSVLLGLAQDTQYF
TRBJ2-7,TRBV10-3,few,TRBD1,TGTGCCATCAGCGGACAGGGGGACAACGAGCAGTACTTC,CAISGQGDNEQYF
TRBJ2-2,TRBV2,many,.,TGTGCCAGCGCCAGGGAAGTCGGGAACACCGGGGAGCTGTTTTTT,CASAREVGNTGELFF
TRBJ1-1,TRBV18,.,.,TGTGCCAGCTCACCTGGGACACTTGAAGCTTTCTTT,CASSPGTLEAFF
TRBJ2-2,TRBV7-2,.,.,TGTGCCAGCAGCTTGGTCGCCTCCGGCGGGGAGCTGTTTTTT,CASSLVASGGELFF
TRBJ1-1,TRBV20-1,.,.,TGCAGTGCTAGTCGCGACAGGAACACTGAAGCTTTCTTT,CSASRDRNTEAFF
TRBJ1-2,TRBV4-3,many,.,TGCGCCAGCAGCCAAGTTGTAGGGGGGGAAGGAGGCTACACCTTC,CASSQVVGGEGGYTF
TRBJ2-7,TRBV25-1,.,TRBD1,TGTGCCAGCAGTGAAGTGGGACAGGGACGCGAGCAGTACTTC,CASSEVGQGREQYF
TRBJ1-5,TRBV2,.,.,TGTGCCAGCAGGGATGGACGGCGGAGAAATCAGCCCCAGCATTTT,CASRDGRRRNQPQHF
TRBJ2-7,TRBV7-2,.,.,TGTGCCAGCAGTTCGTATCACGGGGAATGGGGGAACGAGCAGTACTTC,CASSSYHGEWGNEQYF
TRBJ2-3,TRBV10-3,.,TRBD2,TGTGCCATCAGCCACTCGACTAGCGGGGTGGCAGATACGCAGTATTTT,CAISHSTSGVADTQYF
TRBJ2-3,TRBV7-3,.,TRBD2,TGTGCCAGCAGCTTAAAGTCACCCCGGGGGACTAGCGGGGGGGGGAATACGCAGTATTTT,CASSLKSPRGTSGGGNTQYF
TRBJ1-1,TRBV12-5,many,.,TGTGCTAGTGGTTTGAGGGGGACTGAAGCTTTCTTT,CASGLRGTEAFF
TRBJ1-6,TRBV9,.,.,TGTGCCAGCAGCCCCAGAGGACCCAATTCACCCCTCCACTTT,CASSPRGPNSPLHF
TRBJ2-7,TRBV14,.,.,TGTGCCAGCACCCAGGGGGGGGGGCAATACTTC,CASTQGGGQYF
TRBJ1-1,TRBV18,once,.,TGTGCCAGCTCACCCGGGACCCAGAGGACTGAAGCTTTCTTT,CASSPGTQRTEAFF
TRBJ2-3,TRBV6-5,.,TRBD2,TGTGCCAGCAGGTTACTAGCGGGGGGGACAGATACGCAGTATTTT,CASRLLAGGTDTQYF
TRBJ2-5,TRBV2,many,.,TGTGCCAGCAGTGGGGGGGCGGTTTCAGAGACCCAGTACTTC,CASSGGAVSETQYF
TRBJ2-7,TRBV7-9,.,.,TGTGCCAGCAGCCGGGGGCAGAACGAGCAGTACTTC,CASSRGQNEQYF
TRBJ1-4,TRBV5-4,many,TRBD1,TGTGCCAGCAGCCGACAGGGGGCTAATGAAAAACTGTTTTTT,CASSRQGANEKLFF
TRBJ1-2,TRBV7-8,.,TRBD1,TGTGCCAGCAGTCCCGGGACAGGGTCTACGACTGGCTACACCTTC,CASSPGTGSTTGYTF